The rows below give T cell receptor beta chains drawn from one sample of a study of T cell responses to AZD1222 COVID-19 vaccine. Repertoires were generated with immunoSEQ multiplex PCR, while TCRdb's copy carries only in-frame clones and drops some. This table holds roughly 50,000 clones, around three quarters found once. The starting material was peripheral blood, obtained on day 0 of AZD1222 vaccination. These receptor sequences come from an adult in good health. CDR3s include the opening cysteine and the closing phenylalanine or tryptophan. D genes are given only for firm matches. The size field is filled for only some rows; it gives once, few, many or a size class.

v_call	d_call	clone_size	j_call	cdr3_aa	cdr3_nt
TRBV12-3/TRBV12-4	.	few	TRBJ1-1	CASSLLDSPEAFF	TGTGCCAGCAGTTTACTGGACAGCCCTGAAGCTTTCTTT
TRBV5-4	TRBD1	.	TRBJ2-1	CASSIDRASYNEQFF	TGTGCCAGCAGCATAGACAGGGCCTCCTACAATGAGCAGTTCTTC
TRBV29-1	.	.	TRBJ1-5	CSVSSTGQDQPQHF	TGCAGCGTTAGTTCCACAGGGCAGGATCAGCCCCAGCATTTT
TRBV2	.	.	TRBJ2-2	CASNYQENTGELFF	TGTGCCAGCAACTATCAGGAGAACACCGGGGAGCTGTTTTTT
TRBV10-1	TRBD1	.	TRBJ1-1	CASRPGQEGGTEAFF	TGCGCCAGCAGACCGGGACAGGAAGGGGGAACTGAAGCTTTCTTT
TRBV3-1/TRBV3-2	.	few	TRBJ1-5	CASSPRNRDSGVGQPQHF	TGTGCCAGCAGCCCTCGTAACAGGGATTCGGGGGTAGGTCAGCCCCAGCATTTT
TRBV28	.	.	TRBJ1-5	CASSPGQLNQPQHF	TGTGCCAGCAGTCCTGGACAGCTGAATCAGCCCCAGCATTTT
TRBV29-1	.	.	TRBJ1-2	CSARPGAGDYGYTF	TGCAGCGCCCGACCGGGGGCGGGCGACTATGGCTACACCTTC
TRBV11-2	.	.	TRBJ2-7	CASSPYYEQYF	TGTGCCAGCAGCCCTTACTACGAGCAGTACTTC
TRBV11-1	.	.	TRBJ1-3	CASSGTAGNTIYF	TGTGCCAGCAGCGGGACGGCTGGAAACACCATATATTTT
TRBV28	.	.	TRBJ2-7	CASSGRVSYEQYF	TGTGCCAGCAGTGGACGGGTTTCTTACGAGCAGTACTTC
TRBV7-9	.	.	TRBJ2-7	CASSLGGALTYEQYF	TGTGCCAGCAGCTTAGGGGGGGCGCTAACTTACGAGCAGTACTTC
TRBV6-2/TRBV6-3	.	.	TRBJ2-5	CASSYTPRGQETQYF	TGTGCCAGCAGTTACACCCCCCGAGGACAAGAGACCCAGTACTTC
TRBV6-5	.	.	TRBJ2-2	CASRQGAVGELFF	TGTGCCAGCAGGCAAGGGGCGGTCGGGGAGCTGTTTTTT
TRBV18	TRBD1	.	TRBJ2-7	CASSPQNRGHDEQYF	TGTGCCAGCTCACCACAGAACAGGGGGCATGACGAGCAGTACTTC
TRBV5-6	.	.	TRBJ1-5	CASTNWGSPNQPQHF	TGTGCCAGCACCAATTGGGGCAGTCCCAATCAGCCCCAGCATTTT
TRBV6-9	TRBD2	few	TRBJ2-4	CARPGGSGRVAKNIQYF	TGTGCCAGACCCGGGGGTAGCGGGAGAGTAGCCAAAAACATTCAGTACTTC
TRBV3-1/TRBV3-2	.	.	TRBJ1-1	CASSQGAGTEAFF	TGTGCCAGCAGCCAAGGGGCCGGGACTGAAGCTTTCTTT
TRBV18	.	.	TRBJ1-3	CASSPPERNTIYF	TGTGCCAGCTCACCCCCCGAGCGAAACACCATATATTTT
TRBV28	.	once	TRBJ2-1	CASTLGYNEQFF	TGTGCCAGCACCCTGGGATACAATGAGCAGTTCTTC
TRBV10-3	TRBD2	few	TRBJ2-1	CAASGGPSYNEQFF	TGTGCCGCGAGCGGGGGCCCCTCCTACAATGAGCAGTTCTTC
TRBV19	.	many	TRBJ2-1	CASSIQGPNEQFF	TGTGCCAGTAGTATACAGGGCCCCAATGAGCAGTTCTTC
TRBV5-1	TRBD1	.	TRBJ1-4	CASARAGGVEKLFF	TGCGCCAGCGCCCGAGCAGGGGGCGTCGAAAAACTGTTTTTT
TRBV5-1	.	.	TRBJ2-3	CASRVNPSTDTQYF	TGCGCCAGCAGGGTGAACCCCAGCACAGATACGCAGTATTTT
TRBV6-5	.	.	TRBJ1-6	CASTDGAQYSPLHF	TGTGCCAGCACAGATGGGGCACAGTATTCACCCCTCCACTTT
TRBV5-5	.	.	TRBJ2-2	CASSLAGQTLNTGELFF	TGTGCCAGCAGCTTGGCAGGGCAGACACTTAACACCGGGGAGCTGTTTTTT
TRBV5-4	TRBD2	few	TRBJ2-7	CASSLGLAGGNEQYF	TGTGCCAGCAGCTTGGGACTAGCGGGAGGGAACGAGCAGTACTTC
TRBV28	TRBD2	.	TRBJ2-3	CASKHSGGGADTQYF	TGTGCCAGCAAACACTCGGGCGGGGGGGCGGATACGCAGTATTTT
TRBV29-1	.	.	TRBJ1-1	CSAGQLEAFF	TGCAGCGCCGGACAGCTTGAAGCTTTCTTT
TRBV28	.	once	TRBJ2-3	CASSLNGPRTDTQYF	TGTGCCAGCAGTTTAAATGGGCCCCGCACAGATACGCAGTATTTT
TRBV14	.	.	TRBJ1-6	CASSQGAGNSPLHF	TGTGCCAGCAGCCAAGGAGCGGGGAATTCACCCCTCCACTTT
TRBV7-8	TRBD2	.	TRBJ2-3	CASSSPGGVLNTQYF	TGTGCCAGCAGCTCTCCGGGGGGGGTGTTAAATACGCAGTATTTT
TRBV28	TRBD2	.	TRBJ2-7	CASSPSSGRTYYEQYF	TGTGCCAGCAGCCCGTCTAGCGGGAGGACCTACTACGAGCAGTACTTC
TRBV30	.	.	TRBJ2-5	CAWSVWGAETQYF	TGTGCCTGGAGTGTGTGGGGCGCGGAGACCCAGTACTTC
TRBV28	.	once	TRBJ1-5	CASSLARQTAGARNQPQHF	TGTGCCAGCAGTTTAGCGCGACAGACGGCAGGGGCAAGGAATCAGCCCCAGCATTTT
TRBV11-2	.	few	TRBJ1-1	CASSANRGVTEAFF	TGTGCCAGCAGCGCGAACCGAGGGGTGACTGAAGCTTTCTTT
TRBV7-3	TRBD2	.	TRBJ2-3	CASRSGLAASTDTQYF	TGTGCCAGCAGATCTGGACTAGCAGCTAGCACAGATACGCAGTATTTT
TRBV7-8	.	.	TRBJ1-4	CASSLAIHATNEKLFF	TGTGCCAGCAGCTTGGCGATCCACGCAACTAATGAAAAACTGTTTTTT
TRBV7-8	TRBD1	.	TRBJ1-2	CASTKRTGEGGYTF	TGTGCCAGCACCAAGAGGACAGGGGAGGGCGGCTACACCTTC
TRBV7-2	.	.	TRBJ2-3	CASSLVPRDTQYF	TGTGCCAGCAGCTTAGTTCCGAGAGATACGCAGTATTTT
TRBV6-9	TRBD2	.	TRBJ2-7	CASSYAGLAGEQYF	TGTGCCAGCAGTTACGCGGGACTAGCGGGAGAGCAGTACTTC